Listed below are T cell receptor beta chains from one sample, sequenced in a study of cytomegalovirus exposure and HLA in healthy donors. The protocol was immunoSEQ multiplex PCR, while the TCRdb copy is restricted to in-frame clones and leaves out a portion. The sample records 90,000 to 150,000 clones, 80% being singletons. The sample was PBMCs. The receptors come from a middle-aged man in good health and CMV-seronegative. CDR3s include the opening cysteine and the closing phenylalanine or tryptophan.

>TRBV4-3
CASSQSALAGDEQYF
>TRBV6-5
CASSKDRVYGYTF
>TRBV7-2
CASSPAGTSRTQYF
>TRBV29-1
CSGDFTYNEQFF
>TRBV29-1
CSVGRGTGANVLTF
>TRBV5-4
CASRGTGLYGYTF
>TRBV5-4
CASTPGQGHSPLHF
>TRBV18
CASSPLGQITSNQPQHF
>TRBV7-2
CASSLQTGQETQYF
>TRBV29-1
CSVEESSYNEQFF
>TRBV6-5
CASSPRTGGYEKLFF
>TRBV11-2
CASRSAGADTQYF
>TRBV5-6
CASSIGTSGGQETQYF
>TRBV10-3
CAIMRGGGELFF
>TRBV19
CASGQGTGSIDEQFF
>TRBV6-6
CASSYEVQTGGYTF
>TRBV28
CASSLPTGEGEKLFF
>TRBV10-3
CAISVEQQSIEAFF
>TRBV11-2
CASSLGQAYGYTF
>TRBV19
CASSIGRRTGDYGYTF
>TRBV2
CASRETGIETQYF
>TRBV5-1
CASSAQPNLATNEKLFF
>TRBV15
CATSRDNRVYSPLHF
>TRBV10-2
CASRLRGAGANVLTF
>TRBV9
CASTRGLAEVYEQYF
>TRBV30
CAWVGGGRETQYF
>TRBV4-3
CASSQMGGRATEQFF
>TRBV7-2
CASTPVGGLSLTDTQYF
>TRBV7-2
CASSPVGADTGELFF
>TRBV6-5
CASSYSTNGELFF
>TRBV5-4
CASSDKGGGPQHF
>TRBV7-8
CSSSLRTGSNSPLHF
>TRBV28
CASSLTGSVEAFF
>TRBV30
CAWRGQNLEAFF
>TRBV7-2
CASSPWGPDSGNTIYF
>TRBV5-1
CASGTDSANEKLFF
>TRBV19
CASRGSYEQYF
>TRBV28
CASRGDSRSYEQYF
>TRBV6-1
CASIREFNNQPQHF
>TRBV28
CASSDRDRGIGQPQHF
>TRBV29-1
CSADRGKTEAFF
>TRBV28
CASTSPGGFTEAFF
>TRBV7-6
CASSLAYGGRGYDTQYF
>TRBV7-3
CASSTTGILEEQYF
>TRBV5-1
CASSLSGSEGNEQFF